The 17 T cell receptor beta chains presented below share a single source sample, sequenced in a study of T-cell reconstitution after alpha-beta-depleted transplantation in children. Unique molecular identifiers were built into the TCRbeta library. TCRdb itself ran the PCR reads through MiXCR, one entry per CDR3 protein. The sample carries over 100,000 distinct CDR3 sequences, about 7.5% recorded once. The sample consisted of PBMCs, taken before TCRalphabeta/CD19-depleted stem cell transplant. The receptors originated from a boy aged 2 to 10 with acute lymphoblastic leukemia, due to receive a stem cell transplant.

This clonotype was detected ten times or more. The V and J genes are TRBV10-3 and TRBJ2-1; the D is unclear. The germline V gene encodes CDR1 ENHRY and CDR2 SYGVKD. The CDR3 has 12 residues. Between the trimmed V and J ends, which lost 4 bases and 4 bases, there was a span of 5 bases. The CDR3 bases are TGTGCCATCAGTGGACCTTACAATGAGCAGTTCTTC. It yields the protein CAISGPYNEQFF.

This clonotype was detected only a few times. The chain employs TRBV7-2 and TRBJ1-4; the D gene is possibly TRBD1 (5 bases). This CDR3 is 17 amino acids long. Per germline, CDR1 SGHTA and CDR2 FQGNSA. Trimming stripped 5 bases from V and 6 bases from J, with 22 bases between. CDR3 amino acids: CASSLQVRAPGDEKLFF. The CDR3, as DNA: TGTGCCAGCAGCCTTCAGGTCAGGGCCCCCGGAGATGAAAAACTGTTTTTT.

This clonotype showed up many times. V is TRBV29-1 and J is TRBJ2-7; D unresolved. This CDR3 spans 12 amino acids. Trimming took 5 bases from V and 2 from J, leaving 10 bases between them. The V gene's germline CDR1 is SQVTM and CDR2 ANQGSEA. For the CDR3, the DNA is TGCAGCGTTAAAGGCAGGCCCTACGAGCAGTACTTC. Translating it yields CSVKGRPYEQYF.

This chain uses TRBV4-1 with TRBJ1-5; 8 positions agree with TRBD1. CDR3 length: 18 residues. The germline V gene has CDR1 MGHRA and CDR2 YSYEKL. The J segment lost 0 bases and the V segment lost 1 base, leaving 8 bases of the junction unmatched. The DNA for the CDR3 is TGCGCCAGCAGCCAAGGACGACAGGGGAGGATTAGCAATCAGCCCCAGCATTTT. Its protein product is CASSQGRQGRISNQPQHF.

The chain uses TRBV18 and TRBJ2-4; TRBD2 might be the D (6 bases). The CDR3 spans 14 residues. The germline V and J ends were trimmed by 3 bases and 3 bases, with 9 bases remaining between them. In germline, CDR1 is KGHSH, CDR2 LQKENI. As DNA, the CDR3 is TGTGCCAGCTCACCGGTCGGGGGCAAAAACATTCAGTACTTC. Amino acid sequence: CASSPVGGKNIQYF.

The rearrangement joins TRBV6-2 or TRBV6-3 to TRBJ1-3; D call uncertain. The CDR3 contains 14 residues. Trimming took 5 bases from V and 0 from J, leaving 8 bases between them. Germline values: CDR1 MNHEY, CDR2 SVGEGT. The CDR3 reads CASSHPRSGNTIYF. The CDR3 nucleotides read TGTGCCAGCAGTCATCCACGCTCTGGAAACACCATATATTTT.

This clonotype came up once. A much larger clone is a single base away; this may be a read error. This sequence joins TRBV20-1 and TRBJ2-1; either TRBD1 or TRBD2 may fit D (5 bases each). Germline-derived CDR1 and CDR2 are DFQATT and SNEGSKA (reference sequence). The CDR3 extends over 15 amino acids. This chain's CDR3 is CSARDPWGTYDEQFF. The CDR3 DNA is TGCAGTGCTAGAGACCCATGGGGGACCTACGATGAGCAGTTCTTC.

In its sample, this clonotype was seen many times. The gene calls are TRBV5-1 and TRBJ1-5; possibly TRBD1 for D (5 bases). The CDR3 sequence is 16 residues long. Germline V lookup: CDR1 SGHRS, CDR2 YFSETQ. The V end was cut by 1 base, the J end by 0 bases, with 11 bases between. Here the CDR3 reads CASSLHPQVSNQPQHF. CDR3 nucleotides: TGCGCCAGCAGCTTGCACCCACAGGTTAGCAATCAGCCCCAGCATTTT.

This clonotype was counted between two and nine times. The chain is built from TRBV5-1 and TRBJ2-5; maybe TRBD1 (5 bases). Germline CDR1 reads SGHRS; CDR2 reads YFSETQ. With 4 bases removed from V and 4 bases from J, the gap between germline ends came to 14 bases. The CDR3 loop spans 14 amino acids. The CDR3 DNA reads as TGCGCCAGCAGCCCAGTCCAGGGCGCAGAGACCCAGTACTTC. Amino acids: CASSPVQGAETQYF. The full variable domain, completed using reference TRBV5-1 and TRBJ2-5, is KAGVTQTPRYLIKTRGQQVTLSCSPISGHRSVSWYQQTPGQGLQFLFEYFSETQRNKGNFPGRFSGRQFSNSRSEMNVSTLELGDSALYLCASSPVQGAETQYFGPGTRLLVL.

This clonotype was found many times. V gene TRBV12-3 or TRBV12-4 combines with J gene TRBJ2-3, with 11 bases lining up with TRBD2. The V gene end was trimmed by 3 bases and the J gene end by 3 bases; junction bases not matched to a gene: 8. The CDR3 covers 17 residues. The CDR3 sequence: CASSFSTSGSLTDTQYF. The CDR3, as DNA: TGTGCCAGCAGTTTTAGTACTAGCGGGAGTCTTACAGATACGCAGTATTTT.

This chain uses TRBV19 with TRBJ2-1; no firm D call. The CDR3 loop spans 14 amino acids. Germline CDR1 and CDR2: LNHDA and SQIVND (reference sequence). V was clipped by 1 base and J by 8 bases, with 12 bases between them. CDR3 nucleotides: TGTGCCAGTAGTATAGGAGTTGTTAGGGATGAGCAGTTCTTC. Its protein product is CASSIGVVRDEQFF.

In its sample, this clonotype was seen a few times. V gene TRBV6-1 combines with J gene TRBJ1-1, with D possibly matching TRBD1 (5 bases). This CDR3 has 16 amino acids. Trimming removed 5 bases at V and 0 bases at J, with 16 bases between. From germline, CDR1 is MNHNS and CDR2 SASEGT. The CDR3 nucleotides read TGTGCCAGCAGTCCCCTGCCGACAGTGATGAACACTGAAGCTTTCTTT. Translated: CASSPLPTVMNTEAFF.

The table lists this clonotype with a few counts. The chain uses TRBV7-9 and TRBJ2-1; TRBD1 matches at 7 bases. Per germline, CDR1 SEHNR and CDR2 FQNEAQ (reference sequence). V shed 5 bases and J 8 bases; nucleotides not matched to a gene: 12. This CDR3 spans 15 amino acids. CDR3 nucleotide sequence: TGTGCCAGCAGCCATCAGATGACAGGGTGGTATGAGCAGTTCTTC. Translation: CASSHQMTGWYEQFF.

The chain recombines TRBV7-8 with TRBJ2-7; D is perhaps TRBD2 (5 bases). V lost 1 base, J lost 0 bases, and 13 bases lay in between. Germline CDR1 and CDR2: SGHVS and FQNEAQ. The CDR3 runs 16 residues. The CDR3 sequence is CASSLGERLSSYEQYF. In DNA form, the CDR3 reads TGTGCCAGCAGCTTAGGGGAGCGGCTAAGCTCCTACGAGCAGTACTTC.

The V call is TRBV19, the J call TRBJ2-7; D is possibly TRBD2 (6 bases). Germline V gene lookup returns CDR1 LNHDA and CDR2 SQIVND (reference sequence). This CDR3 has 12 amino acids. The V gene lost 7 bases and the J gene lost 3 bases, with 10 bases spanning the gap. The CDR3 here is CASINGGYEQYF. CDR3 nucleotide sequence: TGTGCCAGTATAAACGGGGGCTACGAGCAGTACTTC.

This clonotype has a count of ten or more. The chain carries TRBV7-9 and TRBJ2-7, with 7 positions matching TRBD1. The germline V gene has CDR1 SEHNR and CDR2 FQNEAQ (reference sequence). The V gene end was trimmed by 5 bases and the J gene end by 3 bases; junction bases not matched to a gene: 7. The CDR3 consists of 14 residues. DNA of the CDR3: TGTGCCAGCAGCATGGGGGCAGGGGGCTACGAGCAGTACTTC. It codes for CASSMGAGGYEQYF. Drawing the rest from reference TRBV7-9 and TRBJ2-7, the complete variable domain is DTGVSQNPRHKITKRGQNVTFRCDPISEHNRLYWYRQTLGQGPEFLTYFQNEAQLEKSRLLSDRFSAERPKGSFSTLEIQRTEQGDSAMYLCASSMGAGGYEQYFGPGTRLTVT.

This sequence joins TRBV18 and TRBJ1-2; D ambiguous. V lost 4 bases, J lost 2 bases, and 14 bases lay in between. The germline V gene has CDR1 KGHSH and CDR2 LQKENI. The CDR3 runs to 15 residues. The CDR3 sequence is CASSRPPDGNYGYTF. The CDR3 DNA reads TGTGCCAGCTCACGACCGCCGGATGGGAACTATGGCTACACCTTC.